This entry concerns a single T cell receptor beta chain. No antigen is known for it. The sample belongs to a study of T-cell reconstitution after alpha-beta-depleted transplantation in children. Notes on the study in general: Most T-cell counts and diversity one year after the transplant came from T cells that were newly produced. The origin of high day-60 TCRbeta diversity in some patients lay in surviving recipient T cells and thymic progenitors.

This sample's TCRbeta library carried unique molecular identifier barcodes. One entry per CDR3 protein, called by TCRdb with MiXCR from the PCR reads. The data show some 200,000 distinct CDR3 sequences, with under 8.5% seen just once and approximately 34% held by the top ten. Germline CDR1 reads MRHNA; CDR2 reads SNTAGT. V gave up 0 bases and J gave up 0 bases, with 4 bases separating them. The CDR3 sequence is 14 residues long. J is TRBJ2-3 and V is TRBV6-4; D not resolved. Here the sequenced sample was PBMCs, mostly from graft donor cells, taken 360 days after TCRalphabeta/CD19-depleted stem cell transplant. This clonotype originated in a male patient between 2 and 10 years old who had a stem cell transplant for acute myeloid leukemia, so the T cells may come from the graft donor. The CDR3 coding sequence is TGTGCCAGCAGTGACTCTGGAAGCACAGATACGCAGTATTTT. It yields the protein CASSDSGSTDTQYF.